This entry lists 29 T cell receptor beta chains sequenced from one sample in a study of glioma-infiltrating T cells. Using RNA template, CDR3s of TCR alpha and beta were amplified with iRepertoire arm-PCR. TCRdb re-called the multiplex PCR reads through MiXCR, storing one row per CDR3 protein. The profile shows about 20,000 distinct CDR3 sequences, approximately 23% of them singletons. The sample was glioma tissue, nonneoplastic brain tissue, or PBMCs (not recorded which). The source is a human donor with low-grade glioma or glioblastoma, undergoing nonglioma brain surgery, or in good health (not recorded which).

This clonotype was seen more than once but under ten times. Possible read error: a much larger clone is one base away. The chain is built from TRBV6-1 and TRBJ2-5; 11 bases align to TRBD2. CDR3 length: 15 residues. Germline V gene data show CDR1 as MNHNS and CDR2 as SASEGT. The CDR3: CASSASGGNQETKYF. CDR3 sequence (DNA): TGTGCCAGCAGTGCTAGCGGGGGGAACCAAGAGACCAAGTACTTC.

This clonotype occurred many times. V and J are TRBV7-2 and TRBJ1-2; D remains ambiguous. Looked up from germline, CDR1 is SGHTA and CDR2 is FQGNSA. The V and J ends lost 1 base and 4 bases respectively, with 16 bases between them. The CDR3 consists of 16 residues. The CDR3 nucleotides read TGTGCCAGCAGCTTAGACCCGAGCCAGCTCCTCTATGGCTACACCTTC. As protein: CASSLDPSQLLYGYTF. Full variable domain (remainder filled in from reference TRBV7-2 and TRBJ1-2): GAGVSQSPSNKVTEKGKDVELRCDPISGHTALYWYRQSLGQGLEFLIYFQGNSAPDKSGLPSDRFSAERTGGSVSTLTIQRTQQEDSAVYLCASSLDPSQLLYGYTFGSGTRLTVV.

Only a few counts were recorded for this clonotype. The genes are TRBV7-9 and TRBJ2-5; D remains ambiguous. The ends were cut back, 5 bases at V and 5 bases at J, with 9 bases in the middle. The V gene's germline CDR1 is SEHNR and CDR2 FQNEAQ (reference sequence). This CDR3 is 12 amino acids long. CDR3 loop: CASSISEETQYF. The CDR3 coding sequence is TGTGCCAGCAGCATTTCCGAGGAGACCCAGTACTTC.

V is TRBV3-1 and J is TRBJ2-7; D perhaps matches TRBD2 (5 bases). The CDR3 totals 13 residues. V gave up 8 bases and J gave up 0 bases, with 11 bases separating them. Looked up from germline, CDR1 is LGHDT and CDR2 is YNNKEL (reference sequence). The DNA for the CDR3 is TGTGCCAGCGGCCTGGGGAGCTCCTACGAGCAGTACTTC. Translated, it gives CASGLGSSYEQYF.

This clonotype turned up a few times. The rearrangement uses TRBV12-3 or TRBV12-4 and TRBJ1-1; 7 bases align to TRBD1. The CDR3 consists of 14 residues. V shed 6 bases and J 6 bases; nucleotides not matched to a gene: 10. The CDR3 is CASSHSQGWAEAFF. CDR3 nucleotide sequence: TGTGCCAGCAGCCATTCACAGGGGTGGGCTGAAGCTTTCTTT.

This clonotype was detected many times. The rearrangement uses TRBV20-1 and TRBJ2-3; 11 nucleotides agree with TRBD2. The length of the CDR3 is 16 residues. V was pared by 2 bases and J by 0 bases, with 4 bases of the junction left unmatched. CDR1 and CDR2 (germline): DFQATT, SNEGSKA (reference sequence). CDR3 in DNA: TGCAGTGCTAGAACTAGCGGGGGCCTGAGCACAGATACGCAGTATTTT. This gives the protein CSARTSGGLSTDTQYF.

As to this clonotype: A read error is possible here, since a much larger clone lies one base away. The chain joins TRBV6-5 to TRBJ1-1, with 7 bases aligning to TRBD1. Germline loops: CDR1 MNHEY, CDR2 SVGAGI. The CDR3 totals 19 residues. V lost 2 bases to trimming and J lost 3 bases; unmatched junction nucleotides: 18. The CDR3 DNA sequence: TGTGCCAGCAGTTACAATGACAGGGTTTGGGAGCAGACGGACACTGAAGCTTTCTTT. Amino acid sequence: CASSYNDRVWEQTDTEAFF.

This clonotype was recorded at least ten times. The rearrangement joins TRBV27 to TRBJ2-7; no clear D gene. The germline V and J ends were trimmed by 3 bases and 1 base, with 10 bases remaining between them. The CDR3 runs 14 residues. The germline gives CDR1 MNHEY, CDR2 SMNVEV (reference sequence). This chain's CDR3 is CASSLFTPSYEQYF. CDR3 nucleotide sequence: TGTGCCAGCAGTTTGTTTACCCCTTCCTACGAGCAGTACTTC.

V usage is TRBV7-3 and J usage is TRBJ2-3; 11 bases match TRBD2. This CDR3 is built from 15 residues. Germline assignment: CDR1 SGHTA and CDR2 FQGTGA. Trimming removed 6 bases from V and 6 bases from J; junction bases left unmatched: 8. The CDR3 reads CASSLAGGFYDTQYF. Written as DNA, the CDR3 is TGTGCCAGCAGTCTAGCGGGGGGCTTCTACGATACGCAGTATTTT.

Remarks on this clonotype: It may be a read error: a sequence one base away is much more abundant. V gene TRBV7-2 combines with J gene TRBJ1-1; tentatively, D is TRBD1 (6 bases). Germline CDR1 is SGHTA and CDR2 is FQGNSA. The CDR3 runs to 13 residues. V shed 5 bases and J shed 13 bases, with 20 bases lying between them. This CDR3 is CASSLPGGRGGFF. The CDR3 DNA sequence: TGTGCCAGCAGCCTCCCCGGGGGGCGCGGGGGTTTCTTT. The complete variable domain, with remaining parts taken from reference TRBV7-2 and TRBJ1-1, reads GAGVSQSPSNKVTEKGKDVELRCDPISGHTALYWYRQSLGQGLEFLIYFQGNSAPDKSGLPSDRFSAERTGGSVSTLTIQRTQQEDSAVYLCASSLPGGRGGFFGQGTRLTVV.

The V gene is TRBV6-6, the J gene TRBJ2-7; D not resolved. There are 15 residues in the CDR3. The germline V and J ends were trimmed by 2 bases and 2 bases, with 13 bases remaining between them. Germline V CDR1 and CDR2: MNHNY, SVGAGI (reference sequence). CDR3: CASSYDAASPYEQYF. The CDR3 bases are TGTGCCAGCAGTTACGACGCAGCCTCACCCTACGAGCAGTACTTC.

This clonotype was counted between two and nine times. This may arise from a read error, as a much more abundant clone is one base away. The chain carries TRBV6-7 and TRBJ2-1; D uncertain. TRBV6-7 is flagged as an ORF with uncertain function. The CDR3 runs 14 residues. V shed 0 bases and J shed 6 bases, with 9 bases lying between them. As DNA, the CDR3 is TGTGCCAGCAGTTACTCGAGGAAACCCAATGAGCAGTTCTTC. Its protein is CASSYSRKPNEQFF.

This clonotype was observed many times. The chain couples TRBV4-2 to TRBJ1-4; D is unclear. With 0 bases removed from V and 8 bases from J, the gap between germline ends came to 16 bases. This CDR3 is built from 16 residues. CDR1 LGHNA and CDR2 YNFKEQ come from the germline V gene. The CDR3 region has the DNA TGTGCCAGCAGCCAAGATCTTCCGGTGATCAGGGAAAAACTGTTTTTT. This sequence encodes CASSQDLPVIREKLFF.

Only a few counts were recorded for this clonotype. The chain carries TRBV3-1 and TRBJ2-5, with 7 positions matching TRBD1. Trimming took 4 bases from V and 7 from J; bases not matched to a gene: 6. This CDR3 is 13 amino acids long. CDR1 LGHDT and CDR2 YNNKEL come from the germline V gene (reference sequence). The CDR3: CASSLLQGRTQYF. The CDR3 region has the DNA TGTGCCAGCAGCCTTCTACAGGGGAGGACCCAGTACTTC.

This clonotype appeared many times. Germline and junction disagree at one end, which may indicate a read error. The CDR3 DNA reads TGTGCCAGCAGTGAAGCAGAAGGGCAAGAGCTCTTC. Translating gives CASSEAEGQELF. The J gene is TRBJ2-1, the V gene TRBV2, with D hard to call. Germline V gene lookup returns CDR1 SNHLY and CDR2 FYNNEI. This CDR3 has 12 amino acids.

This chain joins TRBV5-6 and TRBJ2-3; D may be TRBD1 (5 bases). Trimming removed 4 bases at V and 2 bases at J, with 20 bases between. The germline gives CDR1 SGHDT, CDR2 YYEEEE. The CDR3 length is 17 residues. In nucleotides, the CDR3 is TGTGCCAGCAGCCAAACTCCCGGACATCTCCTCACAGATACGCAGTATTTT. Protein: CASSQTPGHLLTDTQYF.

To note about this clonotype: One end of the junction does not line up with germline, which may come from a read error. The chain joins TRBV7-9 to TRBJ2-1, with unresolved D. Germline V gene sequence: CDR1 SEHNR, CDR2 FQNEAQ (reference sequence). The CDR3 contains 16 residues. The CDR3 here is CASSLSGFSSYNEQLF. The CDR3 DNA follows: TGTGCCAGCAGTCTTTCCGGCTTTAGCTCCTACAATGAGCAGCTCTTC.

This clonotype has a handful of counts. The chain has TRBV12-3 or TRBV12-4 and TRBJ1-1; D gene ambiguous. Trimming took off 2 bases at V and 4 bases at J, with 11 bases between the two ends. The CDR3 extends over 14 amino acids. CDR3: CASSLRGSGTEAFF. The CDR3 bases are TGTGCCAGCAGTTTACGAGGGAGTGGCACTGAAGCTTTCTTT.

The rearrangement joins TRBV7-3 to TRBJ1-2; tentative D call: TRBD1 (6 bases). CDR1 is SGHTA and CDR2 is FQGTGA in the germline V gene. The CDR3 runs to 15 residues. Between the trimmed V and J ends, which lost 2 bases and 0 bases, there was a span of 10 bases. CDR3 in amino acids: CASSLEGTTNYGYTF. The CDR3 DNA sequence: TGTGCCAGCAGCTTAGAGGGGACAACTAACTATGGCTACACCTTC.

The CDR3 DNA reads as TGTGCCAGCAGCTTTAGACTAGCGGGGGGCAATGAGCAGTACTTC. Protein product: CASSFRLAGGNEQYF. The chain links TRBV7-9 to TRBJ2-7; TRBD2 agrees at 13 bases. Germline V gene sequence: CDR1 SEHNR, CDR2 FQNEAQ (reference sequence). After removal of 3 bases from V and 7 bases from J, the junction contained 6 bases not matched to a gene. The CDR3 length is 15 residues.

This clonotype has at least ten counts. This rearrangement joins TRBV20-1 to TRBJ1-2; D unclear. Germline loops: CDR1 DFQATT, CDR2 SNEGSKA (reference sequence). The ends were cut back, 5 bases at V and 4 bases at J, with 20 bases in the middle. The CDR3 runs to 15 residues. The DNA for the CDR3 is TGCAGTGCTCGGCGGCCGACCCAATCACCCTATGGCTACACCTTC. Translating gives CSARRPTQSPYGYTF.

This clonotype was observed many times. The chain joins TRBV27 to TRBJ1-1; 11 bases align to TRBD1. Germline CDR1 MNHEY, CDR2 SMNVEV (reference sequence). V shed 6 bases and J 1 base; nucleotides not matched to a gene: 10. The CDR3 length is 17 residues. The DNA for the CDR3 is TGTGCCAGCAGCCGATCGAGGACAGGGGGCACGAACACTGAAGCTTTCTTT. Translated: CASSRSRTGGTNTEAFF.

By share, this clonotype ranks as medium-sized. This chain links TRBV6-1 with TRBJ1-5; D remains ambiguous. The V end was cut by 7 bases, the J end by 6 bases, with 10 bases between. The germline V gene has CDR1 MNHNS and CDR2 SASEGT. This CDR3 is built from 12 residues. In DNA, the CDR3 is TGTGCCAGCATGGAAGCCGGTCAGCCCCAGCATTTT. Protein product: CASMEAGQPQHF.

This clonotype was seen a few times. CDR3 sequence: CACSQGMGTEAFF. The CDR3 DNA sequence: TGTGCCTGTTCACAGGGAATGGGCACTGAAGCTTTCTTT. V is TRBV30 and J is TRBJ1-1, with a weak D call TRBD1 (6 bases). The CDR3 sequence is 13 residues long. Germline lookup yields CDR1 GTSNPN and CDR2 SVGIG (reference sequence). V was shortened by 6 bases and J by 4 bases, with 15 bases between the two germline ends.

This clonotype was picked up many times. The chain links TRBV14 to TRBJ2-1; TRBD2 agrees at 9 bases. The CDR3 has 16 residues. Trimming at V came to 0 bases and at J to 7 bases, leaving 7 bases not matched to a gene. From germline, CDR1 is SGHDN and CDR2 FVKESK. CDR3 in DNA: TGTGCCAGCAGCCAAGATGCTCTAGCGGGGAGGAATGAGCAGTTCTTC. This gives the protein CASSQDALAGRNEQFF.

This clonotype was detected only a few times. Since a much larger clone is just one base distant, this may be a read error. CDR3 nucleotides: TGTGCCAGCAGTTCAGCCGTAGGGAGATATGAAAAACTGTTTTTT. Translating gives CASSSAVGRYEKLFF. V usage is TRBV27 and J usage is TRBJ1-4; D unclear. Germline V gene sequence: CDR1 MNHEY, CDR2 SMNVEV (reference sequence). Trimming removed 4 bases at V and 6 bases at J, with 15 bases between. CDR3 length: 15 residues.

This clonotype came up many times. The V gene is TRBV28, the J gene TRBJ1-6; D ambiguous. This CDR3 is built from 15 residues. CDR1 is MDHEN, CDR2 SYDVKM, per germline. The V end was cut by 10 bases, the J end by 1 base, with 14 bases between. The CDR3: CATHLRTSYNSPLHF. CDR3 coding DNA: TGTGCCACGCACCTCAGGACGTCCTATAATTCACCCCTCCACTTT.

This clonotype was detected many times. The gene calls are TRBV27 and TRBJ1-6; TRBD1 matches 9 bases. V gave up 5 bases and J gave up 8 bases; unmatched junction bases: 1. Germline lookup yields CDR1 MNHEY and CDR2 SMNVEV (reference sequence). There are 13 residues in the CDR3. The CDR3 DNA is TGTGCCAGCAGTGACAGGGGGGATTCACCCCTCCACTTT. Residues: CASSDRGDSPLHF.

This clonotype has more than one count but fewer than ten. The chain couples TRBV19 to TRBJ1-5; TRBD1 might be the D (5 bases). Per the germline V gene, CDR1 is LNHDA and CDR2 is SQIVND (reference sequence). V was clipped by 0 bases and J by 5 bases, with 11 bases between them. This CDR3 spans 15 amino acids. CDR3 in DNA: TGTGCCAGTAGTATAGATCTAGGGGTGTATCAGCCCCAGCATTTT. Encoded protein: CASSIDLGVYQPQHF.